These 11 T cell receptor beta chains share one sample of origin, sequenced in a study of post-analysis software for immune sequencing data. Unique molecular identifiers were built into the TCR beta cDNA libraries. TCRdb re-analysed the PCR reads in MiXCR, keeping a single row per CDR3 protein. The table records 400,000 to 500,000 distinct CDR3 sequences, 39% of them present only once. General study points: Patients used about 5 TRBV segments, including TRBV5-6, TRBV5-1 and TRBV20-1, more often than controls.

No antigen has been assigned to these receptors. Sequencing was carried out using blood. These receptors were taken from a girl aged 2-10 years with multiple sclerosis.

This clonotype appeared a few times. The CDR3 is CSVTGNLGTGELFF. CDR3 DNA: TGCAGCGTGACCGGAAACTTGGGCACCGGGGAGCTGTTTTTT. V is TRBV29-1 and J is TRBJ2-2; D is unclear. Germline CDR1 SQVTM, CDR2 ANQGSEA. This CDR3 spans 14 amino acids. V dropped 6 bases and J dropped 4 bases, with 15 bases sitting between them.

The sample holds a few counts of this clonotype. The chain is built from TRBV19 and TRBJ2-1; no clear D. The CDR3 spans 15 residues. V lost 3 bases to trimming and J lost 0 bases, with 9 bases between them. Germline-derived CDR1 and CDR2 are LNHDA and SQIVND (reference sequence). CDR3 DNA sequence: TGTGCCAGTAGTATTTCGCGGAACTCCTACAATGAGCAGTTCTTC. Amino acid sequence: CASSISRNSYNEQFF. Full variable domain (missing parts from reference TRBV19 and TRBJ2-1): DGGITQSPKYLFRKEGQNVTLSCEQNLNHDAMYWYRQDPGQGLRLIYYSQIVNDFQKGDIAEGYSVSREKKESFPLTVTSAQKNPTAFYLCASSISRNSYNEQFFGPGTRLTVL.

The chain couples TRBV2 to TRBJ2-1, with 8 bases identical to TRBD1. The CDR3 sequence is 15 residues long. Germline V gives CDR1 SNHLY, CDR2 FYNNEI. V lost 3 bases and J lost 3; bases outside the gene matches: 4. The CDR3 sequence: CASSEDRADYNEQFF. As DNA, the CDR3 is TGTGCCAGCAGTGAGGACAGGGCGGACTACAATGAGCAGTTCTTC. The whole variable domain, filled in from reference TRBV2 and TRBJ2-1, reads EPEVTQTPSHQVTQMGQEVILRCVPISNHLYFYWYRQILGQKVEFLVSFYNNEISEKSEIFDDQFSVERPDGSNFTLKIRSTKLEDSAMYFCASSEDRADYNEQFFGPGTRLTVL.

This chain links TRBV29-1 with TRBJ2-3, with 11 bases matching TRBD2. Germline CDR1 reads SQVTM; CDR2 reads ANQGSEA. The CDR3 is 16 amino acids. Trimming at V came to 4 bases and at J to 6 bases, leaving 12 bases not matched to a gene. CDR3 DNA: TGCAGCGTTGCCGGGACTAGCGGCCAGAGGGGCGATACGCAGTATTTT. It codes for CSVAGTSGQRGDTQYF.

The chain links TRBV12-3 or TRBV12-4 to TRBJ2-1, with D unclear. The CDR3 spans 15 residues. Trimming removed 0 bases at V and 4 bases at J, with 10 bases between. CDR3 bases: TGTGCCAGCAGTTTAGCGTTCTTCCTTTACAATGAGCAGTTCTTC. This gives the protein CASSLAFFLYNEQFF.

V and J are TRBV28 and TRBJ2-4, with TRBD1 as a possible D gene (6 bases). The CDR3 extends over 16 amino acids. The V gene lost 1 base and the J gene lost 13 bases, with 23 bases spanning the gap. Germline CDR1 and CDR2: MDHEN and SYDVKM. The CDR3 spells CASSLSLLGQRKEQYF. CDR3 bases: TGTGCCAGCAGTTTATCCCTTCTAGGACAGAGGAAGGAGCAGTACTTC.

This chain joins TRBV7-2 and TRBJ1-6, with a weak D call TRBD1 (5 bases). This CDR3 contains 16 residues. V shed 5 bases and J shed 7 bases, with 18 bases lying between them. Germline loops: CDR1 SGHTA, CDR2 FQGNSA. CDR3 in amino acids: CASSQDAAGLNSPLHF. The CDR3 DNA reads TGTGCCAGCAGCCAAGATGCGGCAGGGTTGAATTCACCCCTCCACTTT.

This clonotype was picked up a small number of times. This chain joins TRBV6-1 and TRBJ1-4; TRBD1 aligns across 9 bases. V was pared by 5 bases and J by 10 bases, with 17 bases of the junction left unmatched. The germline CDR1 and CDR2 sequences are MNHNS and SASEGT. CDR3 length equals 17 residues. The CDR3 region is CASSRTGTGLVMRKLFF. CDR3 coding DNA: TGTGCCAGCAGTCGAACCGGGACAGGGCTTGTAATGAGAAAACTGTTTTTT.

The chain employs TRBV7-9 and TRBJ2-5; 12 bases are a match to TRBD1. CDR1 is SEHNR and CDR2 is FQNEAQ in the germline V gene (reference sequence). The ends lost 6 bases at V and 3 bases at J; junction bases unmatched: 11. The CDR3 is made up of 17 amino acids. CDR3 nucleotides: TGTGCCAGCAGTTCACCCCGGGACAGGGGGCTGGAAGAGACCCAGTACTTC. It is translated as CASSSPRDRGLEETQYF.

V usage is TRBV18 and J usage is TRBJ1-2; perhaps TRBD1 as D (5 bases). With 8 bases removed from V and 4 bases from J, the gap between germline ends came to 23 bases. Germline CDR1 reads KGHSH; CDR2 reads LQKENI. CDR3 size: 16 residues. The DNA of the CDR3 is TGTGCCAGCCGCGTCGGGGACCCGATCGCCCTCTATGGCTACACCTTC. Translation: CASRVGDPIALYGYTF.

This sequence joins TRBV7-3 and TRBJ2-7; possibly TRBD2 for D (6 bases). Germline V gives CDR1 SGHTA, CDR2 FQGTGA. The V end lost 5 bases, the J end lost 0 bases, and 11 bases lay between the germline ends. The CDR3 has 14 residues. CDR3 nucleotides: TGTGCCAGCAGCCGGGGACTGGACTCCTACGAGCAGTACTTC. Translating gives CASSRGLDSYEQYF.